This TCR beta chain was recorded in a study of a mutant IDH1 vaccine in newly diagnosed glioma. Whole-study context: Vaccines were first given 4-6 weeks after radiotherapy alone, or with temozolomide cycles. Those enrolled had earlier been treated with radiotherapy, temozolomide, or both, mostly both.

Generated by immunoSEQ multiplex PCR, the TCRdb table keeps only in-frame clones and is missing some. The sample lists roughly 57,000 clones; 70% to 90% were seen once. As for time point: week 11, during vaccination. A 20-mer mutant IDH1 peptide at 300 ug was injected subcutaneously with topical imiquimod. Comments on this clone: The antigen is unknown.

The specimen comprised PBMCs, sampled from a glioma patient whose treatment included an IDH1 peptide vaccine. The clonotype originates from a man between 35 and 55 years old with glioma.

For the CDR3, the DNA is TGCGCCAGCAGCTTTCCCGGCCCCGGGGAGCTGTTTTTT. It translates to CASSFPGPGELFF. The J gene is TRBJ2-2, the V gene TRBV5-1; D ambiguous. The ends were cut back, 2 bases at V and 6 bases at J, with 8 bases in the middle. Germline V lookup: CDR1 SGHRS, CDR2 YFSETQ. This CDR3 has 13 amino acids.